Listed below are T cell receptor beta chains from one sample, sequenced in a study of Ad26.COV2.S vaccination and SARS-CoV-2 variants. The table came from immunoSEQ multiplex PCR; TCRdb's copy has only in-frame clones and leaves some out. Here the sample spans 350,000 to 500,000 clones, 85% to 90% being singletons. Sequenced here: peripheral blood, sampled in a trial of Ad26.COV2.S vaccine versus placebo. The receptors originated from a person aged 18-65 years who received the Ad26.COV2.S COVID-19 vaccine or a placebo. The CDR3 runs from the conserved cysteine through the conserved F or W. The D gene is left open where the match is weak. The size of a clone is reported for some rows only, either as once, few or many, or as a class for expanded clones.

v_call	d_call	clone_size	j_call	cdr3_length	cdr3_aa	cdr3_nt
TRBV30	.	.	TRBJ2-3	16	CAWSVRQTPSTDTQYF	TGTGCCTGGAGTGTTCGGCAGACCCCTAGCACAGATACGCAGTATTTT
TRBV2	.	.	TRBJ2-2	14	CASTGGLNTGELFF	TGTGCCAGCACAGGTGGTCTGAACACCGGGGAGCTGTTTTTT
TRBV6-6	.	.	TRBJ1-1	13	CASSSRMNTEAFF	TGTGCCAGCAGCTCACGTATGAACACTGAAGCTTTCTTT
TRBV3-1/TRBV3-2	TRBD1	.	TRBJ1-1	16	CASSRGQGAMNTEAFF	TGTGCCAGCAGCCGCGGACAGGGGGCTATGAACACTGAAGCTTTCTTT
TRBV30	TRBD2	.	TRBJ2-5	16	CAWSVLGLGGQETQYF	TGTGCCTGGAGTGTACTCGGTCTCGGGGGGCAAGAGACCCAGTACTTC
TRBV5-1	.	.	TRBJ1-1	18	CASSLDRYLNTMNTEAFF	TGCGCCAGCAGCTTGGATCGGTATCTAAATACAATGAACACTGAAGCTTTCTTT
TRBV6-5	TRBD1	.	TRBJ2-7	15	CASSKTGTASYEQYF	TGTGCCAGCAGTAAAACCGGGACAGCCTCCTACGAGCAGTACTTC
TRBV29-1	.	.	TRBJ1-6	14	CSVDRAGAWSPLHF	TGCAGCGTTGATCGGGCAGGGGCATGGTCACCCCTCCACTTT
TRBV2	.	.	TRBJ1-5	13	CASHRDTDQPQHF	TGTGCCAGCCATCGGGACACCGATCAGCCCCAGCATTTT
TRBV11-2	TRBD1	.	TRBJ2-7	13	CASSLGTDYEQYF	TGTGCCAGCAGCCTCGGGACAGACTACGAGCAGTACTTC
TRBV4-3	.	few	TRBJ2-6	15	CASSQLGSGANVLTF	TGCGCCAGCAGCCAACTCGGCTCTGGGGCCAACGTCCTGACTTTC
TRBV30	TRBD1	.	TRBJ1-5	15	CAWSDGQGRYQPQHF	TGTGCCTGGAGTGACGGACAGGGAAGATATCAGCCCCAGCATTTT
TRBV7-6	.	.	TRBJ2-1	15	CASSLVGQGGNEQFF	TGTGCCAGCAGCTTAGTGGGGCAGGGGGGGAATGAGCAGTTCTTC
TRBV5-4	.	.	TRBJ2-7	14	CASSFSGEIREQYF	TGTGCCAGCAGCTTCAGTGGAGAAATTAGAGAGCAGTACTTC
TRBV7-8	.	.	TRBJ1-4	15	CASSLVVQGSEKLFF	TGTGCCAGCAGCTTAGTGGTTCAGGGAAGTGAAAAACTGTTTTTT
TRBV18	TRBD1	.	TRBJ2-3	16	CASSHRQGGYTDTQYF	TGTGCCAGCTCACACCGACAGGGGGGTTACACAGATACGCAGTATTTT
TRBV29-1	.	.	TRBJ2-7	12	CSVVETNYEQYF	TGCAGCGTTGTTGAGACTAACTACGAGCAGTACTTC
TRBV6-2/TRBV6-3	TRBD1	.	TRBJ1-5	17	CASSYRNRGRGNQPQHF	TGTGCCAGCAGTTACCGGAACAGGGGGCGAGGCAATCAGCCCCAGCATTTT
TRBV29-1	.	.	TRBJ2-2	12	CSVEKGTGELFF	TGCAGCGTTGAAAAGGGGACCGGGGAGCTGTTTTTT
TRBV4-3	.	.	TRBJ1-3	16	CASSSGGGSSGNTIYF	TGCGCCAGCAGCTCCGGGGGAGGCAGCTCTGGAAACACCATATATTTT
TRBV5-6	TRBD1	.	TRBJ2-7	15	CASSLSGTGVYEQYF	TGTGCCAGCAGCTTGTCAGGGACAGGGGTCTACGAGCAGTACTTC
TRBV19	TRBD1	.	TRBJ1-5	16	CASSEAGGGSNQPQHF	TGTGCCAGTAGTGAAGCAGGGGGCGGAAGCAATCAGCCCCAGCATTTT
TRBV2	.	.	TRBJ2-5	12	CASSRGQETQYF	TGTGCCAGCAGTAGGGGGCAAGAGACCCAGTACTTC
TRBV5-1	.	.	TRBJ2-7	14	CASSTRTGTYEQYF	TGCGCCAGCAGTACCAGAACAGGGACCTACGAGCAGTACTTC
TRBV6-2/TRBV6-3	.	few	TRBJ1-5	13	CASSRGWPQPQHF	TGTGCCAGCAGTCGAGGCTGGCCGCAGCCCCAGCATTTT
TRBV11-2	.	.	TRBJ1-1	14	CASSLDLGNTEAFF	TGTGCCAGCAGCTTAGATCTGGGGAACACTGAAGCTTTCTTT
TRBV4-1	.	.	TRBJ1-3	16	CASSQDFNPSGNTIYF	TGCGCCAGCAGCCAAGATTTCAATCCGTCAGGAAACACCATATATTTT
TRBV4-1	.	.	TRBJ2-7	15	CASSQEAGAWGEQYF	TGCGCCAGCAGCCAAGAAGCAGGGGCCTGGGGCGAGCAGTACTTC
TRBV7-9	TRBD2	.	TRBJ2-2	19	CASSPPGLAGGLNTGELFF	TGTGCCAGCAGCCCCCCGGGACTAGCGGGGGGCCTAAACACCGGGGAGCTGTTTTTT
TRBV5-1	TRBD1	.	TRBJ2-1	19	CASSPTGQESIISYNEQFF	TGCGCCAGCAGCCCTACGGGACAGGAATCAATCATCTCCTACAATGAGCAGTTCTTC
TRBV10-3	TRBD1	.	TRBJ1-1	15	CAIRSTGGPITEAFF	TGTGCCATCAGGTCCACAGGGGGCCCGATCACTGAAGCTTTCTTT
TRBV12-3/TRBV12-4	.	.	TRBJ1-6	13	CASRQLRNSPLHF	TGTGCCAGCCGCCAATTACGGAATTCACCCCTCCACTTT
TRBV2	.	.	TRBJ2-3	15	CASRYGSDSRDTQYF	TGTGCCAGCAGGTATGGGTCGGATTCACGGGATACGCAGTATTTT
TRBV9	.	.	TRBJ2-1	14	CASSPGGAYNEQFF	TGTGCCAGCAGCCCAGGAGGGGCCTACAATGAGCAGTTCTTC
TRBV5-8	TRBD2	once	TRBJ2-2	17	CASSRPGLAGDTGELFF	TGTGCCAGCAGCCGCCCTGGACTAGCGGGGGACACCGGGGAGCTGTTTTTT
TRBV19	.	.	TRBJ1-1	15	CASSIDEWTNTEAFF	TGTGCCAGTAGTATAGACGAATGGACCAACACTGAAGCTTTCTTT
TRBV2	.	.	TRBJ1-6	14	CASSQSSYNSPLHF	TGTGCCAGCAGTCAGAGCTCCTATAATTCACCCCTCCACTTT
TRBV10-3	.	.	TRBJ1-2	14	CAISVGGPGYGYTF	TGTGCCATCAGTGTCGGGGGGCCGGGCTATGGCTACACCTTC
TRBV7-6	.	.	TRBJ2-7	14	CASSLGAGNYEQYF	TGTGCCAGCAGCTTAGGGGCGGGGAACTACGAGCAGTACTTC
TRBV7-2	.	.	TRBJ2-3	14	CASTGGGGTDTQYF	TGTGCCAGCACCGGGGGAGGCGGCACAGATACGCAGTATTTT
TRBV10-3	TRBD2	.	TRBJ2-2	17	CAISEVTGLADTGELFF	TGTGCCATCAGTGAGGTGACGGGACTAGCGGACACCGGGGAGCTGTTTTTT
TRBV6-1	.	.	TRBJ2-3	15	CASSESAGLTDTQYF	TGTGCCAGCAGTGAGTCAGCGGGCTTGACAGATACGCAGTATTTT
TRBV7-6	.	.	TRBJ2-7	13	CASSLGAFYEQYF	TGTGCCAGCAGCTTAGGGGCCTTCTACGAGCAGTACTTC